This TCR beta chain appears in the sequencing data of a study of OX40 agonist ivuxolimab in advanced cancers. With respect to the entire study: Ivuxolimab was an agonistic, fully human IgG2 monoclonal antibody directed against OX40 (CD134), a costimulatory receptor. Intravenous ivuxolimab was administered to patients every 2 weeks at six dose levels: 0.01, 0.1, 0.3, 1.5, 3 and 10 mg/kg. Of the approximately 50 dose-escalation patients, hepatocellular carcinoma was present in around 19, melanoma in roughly 15, renal cell carcinoma in 9 and head and neck cancer in 9. In the dose-escalation cohort, 70% to 85% of patients were male, and the mean age was approximately 55 years, with a range of 23 to 79. Prior anti-PD-1, anti-PD-L1 or anti-CTLA-4 therapy was permitted, and checkpoint inhibitors had been received by about 37% of dose-escalation patients. Partial responses occurred in three dose-escalation patients, of whom one had hepatocellular carcinoma and two had cutaneous melanoma. Peripheral TCRbeta sequencing aimed to test whether ivuxolimab altered TCR sequence diversity and caused clonal T-cell expansion. The paper describes the monotherapy dose-escalation part (N of about 52 patients) of the phase I trial of ivuxolimab. Points the paper makes about the study in general: Low levels of normalized T-cell clonal expansion were also seen in some patients who did not respond. Antigen specificity was not determined for the clonally expanded peripheral T cells. At doses of 0.1 to 3.0 mg/kg, clonal expansion of both CD4+ and CD8+ blood T cells was observed from baseline to week 6. Partial responders in the 0.1-3.0 mg/kg groups had among the lowest normalized peripheral clonal expansion, especially among CD8+ T cells. On average, CD8+ T cells showed more expanded clones than CD4+ T cells after ivuxolimab.

Deletion took 6 bases off V and 2 bases off J, with a span of 11 bases between the germline ends. CDR1 and CDR2 were assigned from the germline V gene as MNHEY and SVGAGI. The CDR3 spans 13 residues, from the cysteine through the phenylalanine. Only CDR3 DNA is held: 39 bases, read in frame from base 1. This clone was counted a single time. Its antigen target is currently unknown. No base quality values were provided; no much bigger clone lies one nucleotide off. For sequencing of the TCRbeta CDR3 region, genomic DNA was extracted from the sorted cells. TCRbeta CDR3 regions were sequenced using the immunoSEQ Assay. Not all clones reach the TCRdb copy of this immuneACCESS table, which keeps in-frame sequences only. Checked studies attribute under half of the gap to unresolved V genes and leave the rest unexplained. Present in this sample are 30,000 or so clones, roughly 89% of which were seen just once. The top ten hold about a fifth of the sample.

The trial excluded patients who had a history of autoimmune disease or were on systemic immunosuppression. In every dose cohort, peripheral blood was drawn for TCR sequencing at baseline, cycle 4 day 1, and cycle 7 day 1. Samples came from an open-label, multicenter, first-in-human phase I dose-escalation trial of ivuxolimab. Adults with locally advanced or metastatic head and neck squamous cell, hepatocellular, melanoma or renal cell carcinoma were enrolled in the trial. CD4+ and CD8+ T cells were sorted separately from peripheral blood before TCR sequencing. The clonotype originates from an adult with an advanced solid tumor such as melanoma, head and neck, liver or kidney cancer. The source material was CD4+ or CD8+ T cells sorted from blood, sampled in a trial of the OX40 agonist ivuxolimab. The chain is encoded by TRBV6-5 joined to TRBJ2-7, with no reliable assignment of the D segment. The DNA sequence is as follows: TGTGCCAGCAGATCGAAGGCGACCTACGAGCAGTACTTC. It encodes CASRSKATYEQYF.